The sample holds a few counts of the clone carrying this TCR beta chain. The antigen remains undetermined. This record comes from a study of T cell responses to AZD1222 COVID-19 vaccine. Study-level results: Donors skewed white British and female; clonal diversity was possibly underestimated. It was only after the peak T cell response that any repertoires were sampled. The number of AZD1222 recipients seropositive at baseline was only five to seven.

The CDR3 is 15 residues long. V lost 1 base and J lost 3; bases outside the gene matches: 2. The germline CDR1 and CDR2 sequences are SGHVS and FQNEAQ. Profiled with immunoSEQ multiplex PCR; TCRdb holds only in-frame clones, not every one. The table records 100,000 to 150,000 clones, around 90% of them present only once. Samples with a second dose at about 4 or about 12 weeks were pooled together. This chain joins TRBV7-8 and TRBJ2-7; TRBD2 aligns across 11 bases. This receptor was taken from an adult who received the AZD1222 COVID-19 vaccine. The source material was peripheral blood, sampled 28 days after the second AZD1222 dose. Written as DNA, the CDR3 is TGTGCCAGCAGCTTAGTGCTAGCGGGAGGCTACGAGCAGTACTTC. Amino acids: CASSLVLAGGYEQYF.